These 23 T cell receptor beta chains were sequenced from one sample in a study of post-analysis software for immune sequencing data. The antigens for these receptors are not known. Libraries were made from TCR beta cDNA, and they carried unique molecular identifiers. TCRdb independently ran MiXCR on the PCR reads; one entry per CDR3 protein. This sample has around 500,000 distinct CDR3 sequences, with 30% to 40% found just once. General study points: Included in a set of about 5 TRBV segments more frequent in patients than controls were TRBV5-6, TRBV5-1 and TRBV20-1.

Material for sequencing was blood. These receptor sequences come from a girl aged 2 to 17 with multiple sclerosis.

This clonotype was recorded a few times. The genes are TRBV20-1 and TRBJ1-4, with 10 bases identical to TRBD1. Germline V CDR1 and CDR2: DFQATT, SNEGSKA (reference sequence). V was pared by 5 bases and J by 7 bases, with 7 bases of the junction left unmatched. This CDR3 comprises 14 residues. The CDR3 sequence is CSAVIRQGAEKLFF. The CDR3 DNA sequence: TGCAGTGCTGTTATCAGACAGGGGGCTGAAAAACTGTTTTTT.

The V call is TRBV29-1, the J call TRBJ1-5; no definite D call. The CDR3 sequence is 13 residues long. The V and J ends lost 6 bases and 5 bases respectively, with 14 bases between them. Germline lookup yields CDR1 SQVTM and CDR2 ANQGSEA. The CDR3 protein is CSVAGGGDQPQHF. The CDR3 nucleotides are TGCAGCGTGGCGGGAGGAGGCGATCAGCCCCAGCATTTT.

V usage is TRBV20-1 and J usage is TRBJ1-1; 7 nucleotides line up with TRBD1. The germline CDR1 and CDR2 sequences are DFQATT and SNEGSKA (reference sequence). The CDR3 length is 13 residues. V lost 6 bases, J lost 2 bases, and 6 bases stayed unmatched. The CDR3 nucleotides read TGCAGTGCCCCGGGACAGAGAAACACTGAAGCTTTCTTT. Translation: CSAPGQRNTEAFF.

The chain recombines TRBV5-1 with TRBJ1-1; a weak D match, TRBD1 (6 bases). V gave up 4 bases and J gave up 4 bases, with 17 bases separating them. Germline CDR1 reads SGHRS; CDR2 reads YFSETQ. The CDR3 totals 15 residues. CDR3 sequence (DNA): TGCGCCAGCAGCCCGGACAGCCACCCAGGCACTGAAGCTTTCTTT. It encodes CASSPDSHPGTEAFF.

CDR3 sequence reads: CASSQERDRGYEQYF. CDR3 DNA: TGCGCCAGCAGCCAAGAGCGGGACAGGGGCTACGAGCAGTACTTC. The genes are TRBV4-1 and TRBJ2-7; 10 positions match TRBD1. CDR1 is MGHRA, CDR2 YSYEKL, per germline. This CDR3 spans 15 amino acids. Trimming cost V 0 bases and J 3 bases; bases outside gene matches: 2.

The chain employs TRBV5-4 and TRBJ2-7, with TRBD1 as a possible D gene (6 bases). TRBJ2-5 explains the end of the DNA better; the J call may be wrong. CDR3 size: 14 residues. Germline CDR1 is SGHNT and CDR2 is YYREEE (reference sequence). The CDR3 region is CASSLGRGDETQYF. In DNA, the CDR3 is TGTGCCAGCAGCTTGGGCAGGGGAGACGAGACCCAGTACTTC.

The chain has TRBV15 and TRBJ1-2; TRBD1 matches at 8 bases. The length of the CDR3 is 13 residues. With 4 bases clipped from V and 11 bases from J, the junction kept 9 bases outside the gene matches. Germline V gives CDR1 LNHNV, CDR2 YYDKDF (reference sequence). The CDR3 region is CATSKELRDRYTF. CDR3 sequence (DNA): TGTGCCACCAGCAAGGAACTCCGGGACAGGTACACCTTC. The full variable domain, with the rest looked up from reference TRBV15 and TRBJ1-2, is DAMVIQNPRYQVTQFGKPVTLSCSQTLNHNVMYWYQQKSSQAPKLLFHYYDKDFNNEADTPDNFQSRRPNTSFCFLDIRSPGLGDTAMYLCATSKELRDRYTFGSGTRLTVV.

The table lists this clonotype with a few counts. The J gene is TRBJ1-2, the V gene TRBV7-9, with a possible D match to TRBD1 (5 bases). This CDR3 has 12 amino acids. Germline V gene lookup returns CDR1 SEHNR and CDR2 FQNEAQ (reference sequence). Trimming removed 0 bases at V and 9 bases at J, with 8 bases between. The CDR3 region is CASSLAKGSYTF. The CDR3 coding sequence is TGTGCCAGCAGCTTAGCAAAGGGGAGCTACACCTTC.

This chain joins TRBV12-3 or TRBV12-4 and TRBJ1-4, with 7 nucleotides matching TRBD1. The CDR3 totals 14 residues. The V and J ends lost 5 bases and 7 bases, in that order; junction bases with no gene match: 7. The CDR3 spells CASSPGTVGEKLFF. As DNA, the CDR3 is TGTGCCAGCAGTCCCGGGACAGTCGGTGAAAAACTGTTTTTT.

This chain connects TRBV20-1 to TRBJ2-5, with 11 nucleotides matching TRBD2. CDR1 is DFQATT and CDR2 is SNEGSKA in the germline V gene (reference sequence). J gave up 4 bases and V 6 bases, and 13 bases lay outside the gene matches. This CDR3 is built from 16 residues. CDR3: CSAPGTSGGRGETQYF. CDR3 coding DNA: TGCAGTGCCCCAGGAACTAGCGGGGGTAGGGGAGAGACCCAGTACTTC.

This clonotype has a single count. The CDR3 nucleotides read TGTGCCAGCAGCCGGCTGCCCTGGAGATCGTCGACAGATACGCAGTATTTT. Its protein is CASSRLPWRSSTDTQYF. This chain joins TRBV4-2 and TRBJ2-3; the D is unclear. CDR1 LGHNA and CDR2 YNFKEQ come from the germline V gene. Between the trimmed V and J ends, which lost 4 bases and 3 bases, there was a span of 20 bases. There are 17 residues in the CDR3.

This clonotype turned up a few times. The chain is built from TRBV11-2 and TRBJ1-2; tentative D call: TRBD1 (6 bases). The CDR3 has 14 amino acids. The V and J ends lost 1 base and 3 bases respectively, with 9 bases between them. The germline V gene has CDR1 SGHAT and CDR2 FQNNGV. The chain's CDR3 is CASSLVRGDYGYTF. CDR3 in DNA: TGTGCCAGCAGCTTAGTAAGGGGGGACTATGGCTACACCTTC.

The rearrangement uses TRBV6-5 and TRBJ2-5, with 9 positions matching TRBD2. CDR3 length: 16 amino acids. Per germline, CDR1 MNHEY and CDR2 SVGAGI. V dropped 5 bases and J dropped 5; count of bases not matched to a gene: 12. Here the CDR3 reads CASSHLGRGGHETQYF. Written as DNA, the CDR3 is TGTGCCAGCAGTCATCTCGGGCGGGGGGGCCACGAGACCCAGTACTTC.

The DNA of the CDR3 is TGTGCCAGCAGCTTATGGTCTACAGGGGCCGAGCAGTACTTC. Encoded protein: CASSLWSTGAEQYF. The rearrangement links TRBV7-2 to TRBJ2-7; 7 bases are shared with TRBD1. J lost 6 bases, V lost 2 bases, and 7 bases had no gene match. Germline CDR1 SGHTA, CDR2 FQGNSA. CDR3 length: 14 residues.

The table lists this clonotype with a few counts. The chain joins TRBV6-1 to TRBJ1-5, with a possible D match to TRBD1 (6 bases). In germline, CDR1 is MNHNS, CDR2 SASEGT. CDR3 length: 15 residues. V lost 7 bases and J 2 bases, leaving 15 bases between the germline ends. CDR3 DNA sequence: TGTGCCAGCATCAGGGCAGGGGTTCGCAATCAGCCCCAGCATTTT. Its translation: CASIRAGVRNQPQHF.

This clonotype has just a few counts. The chain carries TRBV29-1 and TRBJ2-4; D is ambiguous. Germline lookup yields CDR1 SQVTM and CDR2 ANQGSEA. The ends were cut back, 5 bases at V and 13 bases at J, with 24 bases in the middle. The CDR3 consists of 14 residues. As DNA, the CDR3 is TGCAGCGTTCTGGAGAGGCCGCCGGGTTACAAGCAGTACTTC. Protein sequence: CSVLERPPGYKQYF.

The count of this clonotype is one. The J gene is TRBJ2-3, the V gene TRBV20-1, with 8 bases matching TRBD2. The CDR3 consists of 13 residues. Germline V gene lookup returns CDR1 DFQATT and CDR2 SNEGSKA (reference sequence). V lost 3 bases to trimming and J lost 7 bases; unmatched junction nucleotides: 6. The CDR3 nucleotides are TGCAGTGCTAGGAGTAGCGGGGCGTATACGCAGTATTTT. As protein: CSARSSGAYTQYF.

In its sample, this clonotype was seen a few times. The chain joins TRBV29-1 to TRBJ2-7; no firm D call. V was cut by 2 bases and J by 0 bases, with 8 bases left in between. Germline loops: CDR1 SQVTM, CDR2 ANQGSEA. The CDR3 is 13 residues long. Written as DNA, the CDR3 is TGCAGCGTTGAACTCACGAACTCCTACGAGCAGTACTTC. Residues: CSVELTNSYEQYF.

The V gene is TRBV10-3, the J gene TRBJ2-5, with 15 bases fitting TRBD2. The CDR3 is 15 residues long. Trimming cost V 6 bases and J 5 bases; bases outside gene matches: 4. CDR1 ENHRY and CDR2 SYGVKD come from the germline V gene. DNA of the CDR3: TGTGCCATCAGCCGGACTAGCGGGGGGGGGGAGACCCAGTACTTC. Translating gives CAISRTSGGGETQYF.

The genes are TRBV10-3 and TRBJ2-2; D is tentatively TRBD1 or TRBD2 (5 bases each). V lost 4 bases and J lost 6, with 18 bases in between. The V gene's germline CDR1 is ENHRY and CDR2 SYGVKD. This CDR3 has 16 amino acids. The CDR3 sequence: CAISALPGPDAGELFF. The CDR3 nucleotides are TGTGCCATCAGTGCCCTCCCGGGGCCGGACGCCGGGGAGCTGTTTTTT.

This clonotype has just a few counts. This chain joins TRBV4-1 and TRBJ2-7; the D gene is possibly TRBD2 (6 bases). Between the trimmed V and J ends, which lost 0 bases and 2 bases, there was a span of 14 bases. CDR3 length: 16 residues. The germline V gene encodes CDR1 MGHRA and CDR2 YSYEKL. The CDR3 sequence: CASSQEPGGVAYEQYF. The CDR3 nucleotides read TGCGCCAGCAGCCAAGAGCCAGGCGGGGTGGCCTACGAGCAGTACTTC.

V gene TRBV20-1 combines with J gene TRBJ2-1, with 7 bases fitting TRBD1. Trimming took 5 bases from V and 4 from J; bases not matched to a gene: 17. Germline V CDR1 and CDR2: DFQATT, SNEGSKA (reference sequence). This CDR3 is built from 17 residues. CDR3 sequence (DNA): TGCAGTGCTTACACGTCCGAAGACAGGGTGCCGTACAATGAGCAGTTCTTC. The encoded protein is CSAYTSEDRVPYNEQFF.

V is TRBV27 and J is TRBJ2-5, with 11 bases that match TRBD2. CDR3 length: 18 residues. V shed 3 bases, J shed 5 bases, and the junction held 14 bases outside the gene matches. Germline CDR1 is MNHEY and CDR2 is SMNVEV (reference sequence). The CDR3 loop is CASSLLEPTSGGWETQYF. In DNA form, the CDR3 reads TGTGCCAGCAGTTTGCTCGAACCTACTAGCGGGGGTTGGGAGACCCAGTACTTC.